A selection of T cell receptor beta chains follows, all from one sample in a study of cytomegalovirus exposure and HLA in healthy donors. Some clones are missing from TCRdb's copy, which holds only in-frame ones; the method was immunoSEQ multiplex PCR. The data show about 120,000 clones, over 75% seen once. Sequencing was performed on PBMCs. The origin of the receptors is a woman aged 18-29 years in good health and CMV-seronegative. CDR3s include the opening cysteine and the closing phenylalanine or tryptophan. A D gene is named only where the DNA matches it firmly. The size entry is marked missing in some rows and otherwise reads once, few, many or a size class.

d_call | clone_size | j_call | v_call | cdr3_nt | cdr3_aa
. | . | TRBJ2-2 | TRBV4-1 | TGCGCCAGCAGCCGCCAATGGGAGGCCTCGAACACCGGGGAGCTGTTTTTT | CASSRQWEASNTGELFF
. | once | TRBJ1-2 | TRBV6-6 | TGTGCCAGCAGTTACTCGAGGGGGGGTATGGATGGCTACACCTTC | CASSYSRGGMDGYTF
TRBD1 | . | TRBJ1-5 | TRBV11-2 | TGTGCCAGCAGCTGGGGACAGGGGAGAGGGCAGCCCCAGCATTTT | CASSWGQGRGQPQHF
. | . | TRBJ2-5 | TRBV7-2 | TGTGCCAGCAGCTTTGACAGGGGAGCGGGGGAGACCCAGTACTTC | CASSFDRGAGETQYF
. | . | TRBJ1-1 | TRBV9 | TGTGCCAGCAGCGCCCACAGGGTTGCCACTGAAGCTTTCTTT | CASSAHRVATEAFF
. | few | TRBJ1-6 | TRBV7-9 | TGTGCCAGCAGCTTAGGATCAGGCTTCTATAATTCACCCCTCCACTTT | CASSLGSGFYNSPLHF
TRBD1 | . | TRBJ1-1 | TRBV29-1 | TGCAGCGTGGCCGGGACAGGGTTACCAGGCGCTGAAGCTTTCTTT | CSVAGTGLPGAEAFF
. | once | TRBJ2-3 | TRBV4-3 | TGCGCCAGCAGCCAAGAGGGGGGGCCAGCACGCACAGATACGCAGTATTTT | CASSQEGGPARTDTQYF
. | . | TRBJ2-7 | TRBV7-8 | TGTGCCAGCAGCTTAGAGCGGGCCTACGAGCAGTACTTC | CASSLERAYEQYF
. | . | TRBJ2-3 | TRBV5-4 | TGTGCCAGCTCCTACACAGATACGCAGTATTTT | CASSYTDTQYF
. | . | TRBJ2-7 | TRBV19 | TGTGCCAGTAGTACACCCACCACTCGGGGGACCTACGAGCAGTACTTC | CASSTPTTRGTYEQYF
. | . | TRBJ2-3 | TRBV19 | TGTGCCAGTAGTGCGTCTCGTACAGATACGCAGTATTTT | CASSASRTDTQYF
. | . | TRBJ2-5 | TRBV10-1 | TGCGCCAGCAGTGAAGGCGGGGGCAGGGAGACCCAGTACTTC | CASSEGGGRETQYF
. | . | TRBJ1-5 | TRBV7-2 | TGTGCCAGCAGCTTAGGGTGGCAGCGTAATCAGCCCCAGCATTTT | CASSLGWQRNQPQHF
. | . | TRBJ2-7 | TRBV6-1 | TGTGCCAGCTCCCCCGGGGACGAGCAGTACTTC | CASSPGDEQYF
. | . | TRBJ1-5 | TRBV19 | TGTGCCAGTAGCCAGGGGTTGTTCCAGCCCCAGCATTTT | CASSQGLFQPQHF
TRBD1 | . | TRBJ1-5 | TRBV2 | TGTGCCGGGGGGGACAGGGTCAATCAGCCCCAGCATTTT | CAGGDRVNQPQHF
. | once | TRBJ2-3 | TRBV6-6 | TGTGCCAGCACCGGAGCGAGTAGCACAGATACGCAGTATTTT | CASTGASSTDTQYF
TRBD2 | once | TRBJ2-5 | TRBV4-2 | TGTGCCAGCAGTTCCCCCCGCCGATCTAGCGGAAATGTACAAGAGACCCAGTACTTC | CASSSPRRSSGNVQETQYF
TRBD2 | . | TRBJ2-1 | TRBV7-2 | TGTGCCAGCAGCTACCTAGCGGGAGTGGGGTACAATGAGCAGTTCTTC | CASSYLAGVGYNEQFF
TRBD1 | . | TRBJ1-1 | TRBV12-5 | TGTGCTACAGCACCAGGTTGGACAGGGGTTGGCACTGAAGCTTTCTTT | CATAPGWTGVGTEAFF
. | . | TRBJ2-5 | TRBV5-1 | TGCGCCAGCAGCTTGGGGGCATGGACAGGAGGGCGAGAGACCCAGTACTTC | CASSLGAWTGGRETQYF
. | . | TRBJ1-2 | TRBV9 | TGTGCCAGCAGCACCGTACAGGGCCAGTATGGCTACACCTTC | CASSTVQGQYGYTF
TRBD2 | . | TRBJ2-1 | TRBV19 | TGTGCCAGTAGTATTACGGGAGGGACCTACAATGAGCAGTTCTTC | CASSITGGTYNEQFF
TRBD1 | . | TRBJ1-1 | TRBV27 | TGTGCCAGCAGTTGGACAGGGGGAGGTACTGAAGCTTTCTTT | CASSWTGGGTEAFF
. | . | TRBJ1-2 | TRBV7-9 | TGTGCCAGCAGCTTAACAACAGACTATGGCTACACCTTC | CASSLTTDYGYTF
TRBD1 | . | TRBJ1-2 | TRBV7-2 | TGTGCCAGCAGCACGGGGGGGACAGGGGGCGTCCTTGGAGGTGGCTACACCTTC | CASSTGGTGGVLGGGYTF
TRBD2 | once | TRBJ2-1 | TRBV9 | TGTGCCAGCAGCGTAGGAGCGGGGGATGAGCAGTTCTTC | CASSVGAGDEQFF
TRBD2 | . | TRBJ2-7 | TRBV7-8 | TGTGCCAGCAGACCCACGGGACTAGCGGGATCAGGGGTCTCCTACGAGCAGTACTTC | CASRPTGLAGSGVSYEQYF
. | . | TRBJ2-2 | TRBV7-7 | TGTGCTAGCAGCTCACCCGTGACAGAGAACACCGGGGAGCTGTTTTTT | CASSSPVTENTGELFF
. | . | TRBJ1-1 | TRBV27 | TGTGCCAGCAGTTTATCGTGGGGAGGGAACACTGAAGCTTTCTTT | CASSLSWGGNTEAFF
. | . | TRBJ2-7 | TRBV27 | TGTGCCAGCAGTTTAGCCCGGGTAGCCTACGAGCAGTACTTC | CASSLARVAYEQYF
. | . | TRBJ1-3 | TRBV27 | TGTGCCAGCAGTTTAAAGTATGGCGGCTACAGAAACACCATATATTTT | CASSLKYGGYRNTIYF
. | . | TRBJ2-7 | TRBV5-1 | TGCGCCAGCAGCTGGGACTTCGACGAGCAGTACTTC | CASSWDFDEQYF
TRBD1 | . | TRBJ1-4 | TRBV6-5 | TGTGCCAGCAGTGCCGGGACAGGTGGCGAAAAACTGTTTTTT | CASSAGTGGEKLFF
. | . | TRBJ1-1 | TRBV4-2 | TGTGCCAGCAGCCAAGATGGAGGGGCAGAAGCTTTCTTT | CASSQDGGAEAFF
. | . | TRBJ1-1 | TRBV6-6 | TGTGCCAGCAGTTGGCAGGGGACTGAAGCTTTCTTT | CASSWQGTEAFF
. | . | TRBJ1-2 | TRBV19 | TGTGCCAGTAGTATAGATACAGCCCCCAGCTATGGCTACACCTTC | CASSIDTAPSYGYTF
. | few | TRBJ2-5 | TRBV5-1 | TGCGCCAGCAGCTTACGCGGAGAGACCCAGTACTTC | CASSLRGETQYF
. | . | TRBJ2-5 | TRBV7-6 | TGTGCCAGCAGCCGTCCCGGGGAGACCCAGTACTTC | CASSRPGETQYF
. | . | TRBJ2-7 | TRBV10-3 | TGTGCCATCAGTGAGCCAGGGAAGTACGAGCAGTACTTC | CAISEPGKYEQYF
TRBD1 | . | TRBJ1-2 | TRBV7-2 | TGTGCCAGCAGCGCGGGACAGGGATATGGCTACACCTTC | CASSAGQGYGYTF
. | . | TRBJ2-1 | TRBV4-1 | TGCGCCAGCAGCCAAGATAGTACAGTGTACAATGAGCAGTTCTTC | CASSQDSTVYNEQFF
. | once | TRBJ1-1 | TRBV29-1 | TGCAGCGTAAACGCGGGATCTGAAGCTTTCTTT | CSVNAGSEAFF
. | . | TRBJ2-2 | TRBV19 | TGTGCCAGTAGTATAGGGCAGGGGTACACCGGGGAGCTGTTTTTT | CASSIGQGYTGELFF
. | . | TRBJ1-1 | TRBV5-8 | TGTGCCAGCAGCTGGGGGGGGAGCAGGGACACTGAAGCTTTCTTT | CASSWGGSRDTEAFF
. | . | TRBJ2-7 | TRBV6-1 | TGTGCCAGCATATCCGACAGAGCAGGTTACGAGCAGTACTTC | CASISDRAGYEQYF
TRBD1 | once | TRBJ2-3 | TRBV29-1 | TGCAGCGTTGATCCGGCGGGACAGGCAATCACAGATACGCAGTATTTT | CSVDPAGQAITDTQYF
. | . | TRBJ1-2 | TRBV19 | TGTGCCAGCGAAATGAGGGGGGGCTACACCTTC | CASEMRGGYTF
TRBD1 | . | TRBJ1-3 | TRBV6-5 | TGTGCCAGCAGTTTGGTATTCTCCGGGACAGAGAACACCATATATTTT | CASSLVFSGTENTIYF
TRBD2 | . | TRBJ2-1 | TRBV19 | TGTGCCAGTACAGCTATGTCTAGCGGGAACAATGAGCAGTTCTTC | CASTAMSSGNNEQFF
. | . | TRBJ1-2 | TRBV30 | TGTGCCTGGAGTCCGGGGGTGGCCTATGGCTACACCTTC | CAWSPGVAYGYTF
TRBD1 | . | TRBJ2-1 | TRBV18 | TGTGCCAGCTCACCACGGTCGACAGGGGCAGGGGAGCAGTTCTTC | CASSPRSTGAGEQFF
. | once | TRBJ1-2 | TRBV6-5 | TGTGCCAGCAGTTCGTGGAACAGTCTAGGCTACACCTTC | CASSSWNSLGYTF
TRBD2 | . | TRBJ2-5 | TRBV7-2 | TGTGCCAGCAGCTTGGGACTAGCTCCCGAGACCCAGTACTTC | CASSLGLAPETQYF
TRBD1 | . | TRBJ2-5 | TRBV19 | TGTGCCAGTAGTTCACAGGGGCGAGAGACCCAGTACTTC | CASSSQGRETQYF
. | . | TRBJ2-7 | TRBV27 | TGTGCCAGCAGTTTACACAGGGGAGGCTACGAGCAGTACTTC | CASSLHRGGYEQYF
TRBD2 | . | TRBJ2-5 | TRBV2 | TGTGCCAGCAGTGCTACCTGGGAGGGCCTCCAAGAGACCCAGTACTTC | CASSATWEGLQETQYF
. | few | TRBJ2-7 | TRBV11-2 | TGTGCCAGCAGCTTAGATGCGGGACTTTTTTACGAGCAGTACTTC | CASSLDAGLFYEQYF